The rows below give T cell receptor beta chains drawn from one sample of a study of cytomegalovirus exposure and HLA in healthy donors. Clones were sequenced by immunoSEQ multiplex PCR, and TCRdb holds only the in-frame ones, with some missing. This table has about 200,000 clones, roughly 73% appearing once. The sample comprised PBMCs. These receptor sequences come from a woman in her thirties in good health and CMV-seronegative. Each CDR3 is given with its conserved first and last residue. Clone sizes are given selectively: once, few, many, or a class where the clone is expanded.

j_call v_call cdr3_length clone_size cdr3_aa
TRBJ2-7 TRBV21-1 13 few CASSKEVSKEQYF
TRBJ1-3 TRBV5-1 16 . CASSLGTDISGNTIYF
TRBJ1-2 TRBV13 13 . CASSQQGGYGYTF
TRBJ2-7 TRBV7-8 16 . CASSLEAGGFLQGQYF
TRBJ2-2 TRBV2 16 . CASRHPGSGGTGELFF
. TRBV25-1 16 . CASIGLRADNSYEQYF
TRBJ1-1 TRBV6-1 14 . CASNYGQQNTEAFF
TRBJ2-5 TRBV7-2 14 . CASSLGGQQETQYF
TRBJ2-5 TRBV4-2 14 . CASRAGQAQETQYF
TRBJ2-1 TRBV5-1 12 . CASSLDLNEQFF
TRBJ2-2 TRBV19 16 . CASSIQGHSNTGELFF
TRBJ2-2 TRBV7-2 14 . CASSTHRQFRELFF
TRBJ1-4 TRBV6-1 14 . CASSETSLHEKLFF
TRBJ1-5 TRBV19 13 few CASRRELDQPQHF
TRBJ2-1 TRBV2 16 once CASREKMERERNEQFF
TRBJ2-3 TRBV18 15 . CASSRGQPSTDTQYF
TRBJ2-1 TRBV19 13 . CASSILNSNEQFF
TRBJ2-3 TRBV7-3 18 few CASSLVGTSGSSTDTQYF
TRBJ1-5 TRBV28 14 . CAIKARVTNQPQHF